Following are 25 T cell receptor beta chains from one sample sequenced in a study of T cells in Graves' hyperthyroidism and ophthalmopathy. The CDR3 regions of TCR beta were amplified from RNA transcripts. The HTBI primer set drove a first-round RT-PCR of the TCR CDR3. TCRdb re-derived calls from the multiplex PCR reads in MiXCR, one entry per CDR3 protein. Of some 690,000 distinct CDR3 sequences in the sample, 17% are singletons; the top ten hold roughly a sixth. The sequencing input was blood. Every receptor here comes from a man aged 50-60 years with Graves' hyperthyroidism.

This clonotype was recorded at least ten times. The chain couples TRBV27 to TRBJ1-1; 8 bases fit TRBD1. V dropped 7 bases and J dropped 5; count of bases not matched to a gene: 12. CDR3 length: 15 amino acids. Germline loops: CDR1 MNHEY, CDR2 SMNVEV (reference sequence). The CDR3 loop reads CASKLIAGGETEAFF. The CDR3 bases are TGTGCCAGCAAGCTAATAGCAGGGGGCGAAACTGAAGCTTTCTTT.

This chain uses TRBV6-2 or TRBV6-3 with TRBJ2-3, with 7 bases fitting TRBD1. V lost 6 bases and J lost 4; bases outside the gene matches: 1. CDR1 and CDR2 from the germline V gene are MNHEY and SVGEGT. CDR3 length: 12 residues. The CDR3 protein is CASRTGPDTQYF. The DNA for the CDR3 is TGTGCCAGCAGGACAGGGCCAGATACGCAGTATTTT.

The table lists this clonotype with many counts. The chain has TRBV12-3 or TRBV12-4 and TRBJ1-2; D remains ambiguous. This CDR3 comprises 15 residues. V was pared by 7 bases and J by 0 bases, with 15 bases between. The CDR3 protein is CASTRLSLSNYGYTF. In DNA, the CDR3 is TGTGCCAGCACCAGACTCTCTCTCTCTAACTATGGCTACACCTTC.

The chain couples TRBV5-1 to TRBJ2-2, with 7 positions matching TRBD1. The germline V gene encodes CDR1 SGHRS and CDR2 YFSETQ. V was clipped by 0 bases and J by 0 bases; unmatched bases: 11. The CDR3 is 19 amino acids. CDR3: CASSLATILGGANTGELFF. In nucleotides, the CDR3 is TGCGCCAGCAGCTTGGCGACCATTCTAGGGGGCGCGAACACCGGGGAGCTGTTTTTT.

V gene TRBV6-5 combines with J gene TRBJ2-7; the D gene is possibly TRBD1 (6 bases). The CDR3 covers 15 residues. V dropped 2 bases and J dropped 3 bases, with 14 bases sitting between them. Germline V gene lookup returns CDR1 MNHEY and CDR2 SVGAGI. CDR3 region: CASSYQTGPNYEQYF. The DNA for the CDR3 is TGTGCCAGCAGTTACCAGACAGGACCCAACTACGAGCAGTACTTC.

In its sample, this clonotype was seen a few times. The chain combines TRBV6-1 with TRBJ1-5; no reliable D call. V lost 5 bases, J lost 7 bases, and 18 bases lay in between. CDR3 size: 15 residues. Germline V CDR1 and CDR2: MNHNS, SASEGT. CDR3 in amino acids: CASSPLGGMGQPQHF. CDR3 DNA sequence: TGTGCCAGCAGTCCCCTGGGAGGGATGGGACAGCCCCAGCATTTT.

This chain connects TRBV7-2 to TRBJ1-1; 7 nucleotides match TRBD1. Germline V gene data show CDR1 as SGHTA and CDR2 as FQGNSA. The CDR3 contains 13 residues. Unmatched junction bases numbered 6, after V lost 5 bases and J lost 6 bases. CDR3 in amino acids: CASSEGGGPEAFF. The CDR3 region has the DNA TGTGCCAGCAGCGAAGGAGGGGGCCCTGAAGCTTTCTTT.

This clonotype came up many times. The genes are TRBV18 and TRBJ2-7, with 12 bases fitting TRBD2. Germline V CDR1 and CDR2: KGHSH, LQKENI. Trimming removed 0 bases from V and 6 bases from J; junction bases left unmatched: 6. The CDR3 runs to 16 residues. CDR3 region: CASSPPRTSGMAEQYF. The CDR3 region has the DNA TGTGCCAGCTCACCACCGCGGACTAGCGGGATGGCCGAGCAGTACTTC.

A remark on this clonotype: The junction and the germline gene differ at one end; a read error may be behind it. J is TRBJ2-5 and V is TRBV28; 10 nucleotides align to TRBD2. The CDR3 has 15 amino acids. In germline, CDR1 is MDHEN, CDR2 SYDVKM. The CDR3 DNA is TGTGCCGGCAGTTTACAAGCGGGAGGGTGGGAGACCCAGTACTTC. Residues: CAGSLQAGGWETQYF.

This clonotype was recorded many times. This chain connects TRBV2 to TRBJ2-1, with D uncertain. The CDR3 is made up of 13 amino acids. V was pared by 1 base and J by 8 bases, with 9 bases between. The germline gives CDR1 SNHLY, CDR2 FYNNEI. The CDR3 region is CASSEEIEDEQFF. Here the CDR3 DNA reads TGTGCCAGCAGTGAAGAGATCGAGGATGAGCAGTTCTTC.

This clonotype was seen ten or more times. The genes are TRBV11-3 and TRBJ2-2; unclear D gene. The germline CDR1 and CDR2 sequences are SGHNT and YENEEA. V was shortened by 5 bases and J by 0 bases, with 4 bases between the two germline ends. The CDR3 totals 13 residues. The CDR3 bases are TGTGCCAGCAGCGACGCGAACACCGGGGAGCTGTTTTTT. As protein: CASSDANTGELFF.

The chain recombines TRBV28 with TRBJ1-3; 7 bases align to TRBD1. CDR3 length equals 15 residues. V dropped 1 base and J dropped 4; count of bases not matched to a gene: 4. Germline V gene lookup returns CDR1 MDHEN and CDR2 SYDVKM. The CDR3 loop reads CASSLYRGTGNTIYF. The DNA for the CDR3 is TGTGCCAGCAGTTTATACAGGGGAACGGGAAACACCATATATTTT.

This clonotype was counted many times. The chain carries TRBV28 and TRBJ1-1; D possibly corresponds to TRBD1 (5 bases). Germline V CDR1 and CDR2: MDHEN, SYDVKM. This CDR3 is built from 15 residues. Trimming cost V 7 bases and J 0 bases, with 15 bases left between them. CDR3 coding DNA: TGTGCCAGCACCTCCGGGGGGATTATGAACACTGAAGCTTTCTTT. It yields the protein CASTSGGIMNTEAFF.

This clonotype came up many times. This rearrangement joins TRBV7-9 to TRBJ1-2; TRBD1 is a possible D gene (6 bases). CDR3 length: 13 amino acids. The germline V and J ends were trimmed by 3 bases and 8 bases, with 13 bases remaining between them. In germline, CDR1 is SEHNR, CDR2 FQNEAQ (reference sequence). The CDR3 DNA reads as TGTGCCAGCAGCTTCGAACAGGGATTCGGCTACACCTTC. This translates into CASSFEQGFGYTF.

This clonotype has a count of ten or more. The DNA for the CDR3 is TGTGCCAGCAGCTATTGGACAGGTTTTGCTGAAGCTTTCTTT. Its protein is CASSYWTGFAEAFF. The chain uses TRBV12-3 or TRBV12-4 and TRBJ1-1; TRBD1 agrees at 7 bases. The V segment lost 6 bases and the J segment 6 bases; nucleotides outside the gene matches: 10. The CDR3 spans 14 residues.

This clonotype was counted at least ten times. This chain uses TRBV7-8 with TRBJ2-1; D is unclear. V was pared by 1 base and J by 8 bases, with 15 bases between. This CDR3 region has 15 residues. The germline V gene encodes CDR1 SGHVS and CDR2 FQNEAQ. This CDR3 reads CASSLGSQVRDEQFF. CDR3 sequence (DNA): TGTGCCAGCAGCTTAGGGAGCCAGGTGAGAGATGAGCAGTTCTTC. Based on the CDR3 plus reference TRBV7-8 and TRBJ2-1, the full variable domain is GAGVSQSPRYKVAKRGQDVALRCDPISGHVSLFWYQQALGQGPEFLTYFQNEAQLDKSGLPSDRFFAERPEGSVSTLKIQRTQQEDSAVYLCASSLGSQVRDEQFFGPGTRLTVL.

The chain is built from TRBV20-1 and TRBJ2-7, with 7 nucleotides matching TRBD1. The germline V gene has CDR1 DFQATT and CDR2 SNEGSKA (reference sequence). The J segment lost 4 bases and the V segment lost 5 bases, leaving 14 bases of the junction unmatched. This CDR3 comprises 15 residues. DNA for the CDR3: TGCAGTGCTGTAACTTCAGGCAGGGGGAGTTACGAGCAGTACTTC. Translated: CSAVTSGRGSYEQYF.

The J gene is TRBJ2-7, the V gene TRBV10-3; TRBD2 agrees at 8 bases. Germline-derived CDR1 and CDR2 are ENHRY and SYGVKD. The CDR3 extends over 15 amino acids. V gave up 4 bases and J gave up 1 base; unmatched junction bases: 6. The CDR3, as DNA: TGTGCCATCAGTGGTAGGACTAGCAATTCCTACGAGCAGTACTTC. It encodes CAISGRTSNSYEQYF.

The sample holds many counts of this clonotype. The gene calls are TRBV12-3 or TRBV12-4 and TRBJ2-2; 10 bases are a match to TRBD2. Trimming cost V 6 bases and J 7 bases; bases outside gene matches: 8. This CDR3 has 15 residues. This CDR3 is CASSRLAGEGGELFF. CDR3 bases: TGTGCCAGCAGCCGGCTAGCGGGAGAAGGCGGGGAGCTGTTTTTT.

The rearrangement uses TRBV6-5 and TRBJ2-6, with D unclear. Trimming stripped 7 bases from V and 4 bases from J, with 8 bases between. CDR1 is MNHEY and CDR2 is SVGAGI in the germline V gene. This CDR3 region has 13 residues. CDR3 residues: CASILPGANVLTF. The CDR3, as DNA: TGTGCCAGCATACTCCCGGGGGCCAACGTCCTGACTTTC.

J is TRBJ1-2 and V is TRBV20-1; D gene ambiguous. CDR3 length equals 14 residues. Trimming left V 3 bases short and J 8 bases short, with 19 bases between. Germline V CDR1 and CDR2: DFQATT, SNEGSKA (reference sequence). CDR3 nucleotides: TGCAGTGCTAGTATGTCACAGAGACCTTCCGGCTACACCTTC. This translates into CSASMSQRPSGYTF.

This clonotype came up many times. The chain carries TRBV19 and TRBJ1-5; possibly TRBD1 for D (5 bases). V lost 7 bases and J lost 2, with 15 bases in between. This CDR3 contains 15 residues. Per germline, CDR1 LNHDA and CDR2 SQIVND (reference sequence). Here the CDR3 reads CASNPPQGGNQPQHF. DNA for the CDR3: TGTGCCAGTAACCCCCCCCAGGGTGGCAATCAGCCCCAGCATTTT.

The table lists this clonotype with a few counts. The rearrangement uses TRBV24-1 and TRBJ2-3, with 9 positions matching TRBD1. The germline gives CDR1 KGHDR, CDR2 SFDVKD. J was trimmed by 3 bases and V by 3 bases; bases with no gene match: 6. The CDR3 runs to 16 residues. The CDR3 coding sequence is TGTGCCACCAGTGATGGGGACAGGGTAATTACAGATACGCAGTATTTT. Translation gives CATSDGDRVITDTQYF.

This clonotype has at least ten counts. This sequence joins TRBV10-2 and TRBJ2-5; the match to TRBD2 covers 14 bases. Germline assignment: CDR1 WSHSY and CDR2 SAAADI. This CDR3 has 15 residues. The V and J ends lost 7 bases and 4 bases, in that order; junction bases with no gene match: 5. CDR3 in amino acids: CASIPGTSGGETQYF. CDR3 sequence (DNA): TGCGCCAGCATTCCTGGGACTAGCGGGGGAGAGACCCAGTACTTC.

This clonotype was observed many times. The rearrangement uses TRBV11-2 and TRBJ2-7, with TRBD2 matching 14 bases. Losses at the gene ends were 4 bases for V and 0 bases for J; bases not matched to a gene: 8. Germline V gene sequence: CDR1 SGHAT, CDR2 FQNNGV. CDR3 size: 18 residues. This chain's CDR3 is CASSSPGTSGSVSYEQYF. CDR3 nucleotide sequence: TGTGCCAGCAGCTCCCCCGGGACTAGCGGGAGCGTCTCCTACGAGCAGTACTTC.